This TCR beta chain was found in a study of T cell responses to AZD1222 COVID-19 vaccine. Sequencing used immunoSEQ multiplex PCR; TCRdb keeps in-frame clones, though not all of them. The table records fewer than 200,000 clones, roughly nine tenths of them present only once. The germline CDR1 and CDR2 sequences are KGHSH and LQKENI. The CDR3 is 14 residues long. V lost 3 bases, J lost 8 bases, and 16 bases lay in between. Points from the study as a whole: Donor demographics were predominantly white British with a female majority; clonal diversity may be underestimated. The reported proportion of spike-specific TCRs targeting unmutated variant regions was nearly half. Two AZD1222 doses significantly raised spike-specific TCR breadth and depth over controls. Baseline seropositivity occurred in only 5 to 7 AZD1222 recipients.

Note on this clone: Its target is unknown.

This sequence originates from an adult in good health. The sequenced sample was peripheral blood, obtained on day 0 of AZD1222 vaccination. The gene calls are TRBV18 and TRBJ1-2; D call uncertain. The CDR3 nucleotides read TGTGCCAGCTCACCTACGGCGGATATGAGAGGCTACACCTTC. It yields the protein CASSPTADMRGYTF.